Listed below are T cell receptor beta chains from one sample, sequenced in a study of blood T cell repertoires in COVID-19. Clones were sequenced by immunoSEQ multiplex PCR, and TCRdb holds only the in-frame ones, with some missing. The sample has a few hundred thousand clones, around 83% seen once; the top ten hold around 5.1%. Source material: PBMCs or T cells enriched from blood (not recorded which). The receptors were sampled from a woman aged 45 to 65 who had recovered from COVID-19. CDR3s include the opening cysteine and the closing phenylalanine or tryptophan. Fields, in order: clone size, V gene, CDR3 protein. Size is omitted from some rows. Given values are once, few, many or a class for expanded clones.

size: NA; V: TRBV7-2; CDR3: CASSPRTGRWTEAFF
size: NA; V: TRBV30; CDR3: CAWGRTGTDTQYF
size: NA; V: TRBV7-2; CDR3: CASSLVTGGFYTEAFF
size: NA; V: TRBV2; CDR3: CASSEFAGSARIYEQYF
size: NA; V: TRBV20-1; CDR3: CSASSGTGLGYTF
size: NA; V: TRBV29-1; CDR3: CSVETRGSGDYEQYF
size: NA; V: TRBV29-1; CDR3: CSAAQGTNEKLFF
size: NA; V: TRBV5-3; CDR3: CARRPRDRVKAFF
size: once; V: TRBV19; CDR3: CAGGEGGNQPQHF
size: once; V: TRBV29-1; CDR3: CSVEGPRYGYTF
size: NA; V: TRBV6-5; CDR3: CASRGTGHDEQFF
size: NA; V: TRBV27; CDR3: CASSQGQGDYGYTF
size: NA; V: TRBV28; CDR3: CASSGEVNQPQHF
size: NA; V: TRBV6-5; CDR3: CASSSPRGFANEQFF
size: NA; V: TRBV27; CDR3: CASSSGEFAYEQYF
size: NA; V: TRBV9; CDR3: CASSVDRPVGSSGNTIYF